The 5 T cell receptor beta chains given below trace back to one sample, sequenced in a study of blood T cell repertoires in COVID-19. The assay was immunoSEQ multiplex PCR, and TCRdb's table has in-frame clones only and misses some. This table has hundreds of thousands of clones, approximately 84% appearing once. The sequencing sample was made of PBMCs or T cells enriched from blood (not recorded which). The receptors here all came from a young man who had recovered from COVID-19.

The chain has TRBV6-4 and TRBJ2-3; 8 nucleotides agree with TRBD2. The CDR3 is made up of 16 amino acids. The germline V gene encodes CDR1 MRHNA and CDR2 SNTAGT. J gave up 0 bases and V 2 bases, and 4 bases lay outside the gene matches. The CDR3 DNA reads TGTGCCAGCAGTGACACGTCTAGCGGGAGCACAGATACGCAGTATTTT. This translates into CASSDTSSGSTDTQYF.

The chain carries TRBV4-1 and TRBJ1-2, with 7 bases identical to TRBD1. J was trimmed by 3 bases and V by 0 bases; bases with no gene match: 7. The germline V gene has CDR1 MGHRA and CDR2 YSYEKL. CDR3 size: 16 residues. The DNA of the CDR3 is TGCGCCAGCAGCCAAGATAGAGGGGGCTATTACTATGGCTACACCTTC. It encodes CASSQDRGGYYYGYTF.

J is TRBJ1-5 and V is TRBV30; 7 nucleotides match TRBD1. This CDR3 has 16 amino acids. CDR1 is GTSNPN, CDR2 SVGIG, per germline (reference sequence). V lost 0 bases and J lost 4; bases outside the gene matches: 9. In nucleotides, the CDR3 is TGTGCCTGGAGTGTTTCAGGGGGAATGAGGAATCAGCCCCAGCATTTT. Its protein product is CAWSVSGGMRNQPQHF. The entire variable domain, with the rest obtained from reference TRBV30 and TRBJ1-5, is as follows: SQTIHQWPATLVQPVGSPLSLECTVEGTSNPNLYWYRQAAGRGLQLLFYSVGIGQISSEVPQNLSASRPQDRQFILSSKKLLLSDSGFYLCAWSVSGGMRNQPQHFGDGTRLSIL.

The count of this clone is one. The chain employs TRBV29-1 and TRBJ2-3; D is possibly TRBD1 (7 bases). The length of the CDR3 is 14 residues. Germline V CDR1 and CDR2: SQVTM, ANQGSEA. With 7 bases removed from V and 4 bases from J, the gap between germline ends came to 18 bases. The CDR3 protein is CSGTDSGGPDTQYF. The CDR3 nucleotides read TGCAGCGGCACGGACTCAGGGGGGCCAGATACGCAGTATTTT.

CDR3 DNA: TGTGCCAGCAGCCAGTATTTAATGGGCGACGGGGAGCTGTTTTTT. Its translation is CASSQYLMGDGELFF. The V and J genes are TRBV3-1 (or the pseudogene TRBV3-2) and TRBJ2-2; D not resolved. The CDR3 sequence is 15 residues long. Germline loops: CDR1 LGHDT, CDR2 YNNKEL (reference sequence). V dropped 3 bases and J dropped 7 bases, with 15 bases sitting between them.